Sequencing of this T cell receptor (beta chain) was carried out in a study of blood T cell repertoires in COVID-19. The ends were cut back, 4 bases at V and 4 bases at J, with 13 bases in the middle. From germline, CDR1 is LGHDT and CDR2 YNNKEL (reference sequence). The CDR3 has 14 residues. The Seattle patients joined while their infection was active and were tracked longitudinally afterward. Only in-frame clones appear in the TCRdb table, and some are missing; sequencing was by immunoSEQ multiplex PCR. This sample has around 210,000 clones; 85% occur once, and the top ten carry approximately 0.9%. The chain joins TRBV3-1 (or the pseudogene TRBV3-2) to TRBJ1-2; unclear D gene. The material sequenced was peripheral blood. The origin of this receptor is a man between 60 and 75 years old with COVID-19, enrolled during active disease. The CDR3 protein is CASSPTGPIYGYTF. In DNA form, the CDR3 reads TGTGCCAGCAGCCCCACCGGTCCGATCTATGGCTACACCTTC.